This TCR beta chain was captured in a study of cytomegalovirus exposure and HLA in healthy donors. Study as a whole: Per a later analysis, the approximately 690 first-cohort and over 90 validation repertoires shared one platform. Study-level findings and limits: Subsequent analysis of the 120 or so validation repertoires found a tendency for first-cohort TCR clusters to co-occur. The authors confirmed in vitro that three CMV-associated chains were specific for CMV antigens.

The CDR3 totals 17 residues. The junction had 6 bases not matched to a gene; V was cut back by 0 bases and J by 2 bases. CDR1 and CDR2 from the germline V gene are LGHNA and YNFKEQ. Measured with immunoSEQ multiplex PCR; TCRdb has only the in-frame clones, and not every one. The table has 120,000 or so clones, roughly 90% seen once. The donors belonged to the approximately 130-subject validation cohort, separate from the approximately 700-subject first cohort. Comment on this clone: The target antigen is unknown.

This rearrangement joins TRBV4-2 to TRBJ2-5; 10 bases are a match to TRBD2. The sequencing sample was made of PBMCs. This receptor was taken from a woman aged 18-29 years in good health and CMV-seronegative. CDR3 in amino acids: CASSQDGPAGGQETQYF. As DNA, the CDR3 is TGTGCCAGCAGCCAAGATGGGCCAGCGGGAGGGCAAGAGACCCAGTACTTC.